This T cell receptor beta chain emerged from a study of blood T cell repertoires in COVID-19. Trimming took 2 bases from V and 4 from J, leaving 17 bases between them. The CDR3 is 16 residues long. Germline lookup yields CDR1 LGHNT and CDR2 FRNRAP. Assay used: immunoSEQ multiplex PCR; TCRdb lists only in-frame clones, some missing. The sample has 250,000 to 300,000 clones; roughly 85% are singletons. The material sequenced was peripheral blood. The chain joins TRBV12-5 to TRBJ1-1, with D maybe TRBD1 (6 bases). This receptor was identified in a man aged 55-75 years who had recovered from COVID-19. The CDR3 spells CASGLSGGAGSTEAFF. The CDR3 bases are TGTGCTAGTGGTTTGAGCGGGGGCGCGGGGAGCACTGAAGCTTTCTTT.